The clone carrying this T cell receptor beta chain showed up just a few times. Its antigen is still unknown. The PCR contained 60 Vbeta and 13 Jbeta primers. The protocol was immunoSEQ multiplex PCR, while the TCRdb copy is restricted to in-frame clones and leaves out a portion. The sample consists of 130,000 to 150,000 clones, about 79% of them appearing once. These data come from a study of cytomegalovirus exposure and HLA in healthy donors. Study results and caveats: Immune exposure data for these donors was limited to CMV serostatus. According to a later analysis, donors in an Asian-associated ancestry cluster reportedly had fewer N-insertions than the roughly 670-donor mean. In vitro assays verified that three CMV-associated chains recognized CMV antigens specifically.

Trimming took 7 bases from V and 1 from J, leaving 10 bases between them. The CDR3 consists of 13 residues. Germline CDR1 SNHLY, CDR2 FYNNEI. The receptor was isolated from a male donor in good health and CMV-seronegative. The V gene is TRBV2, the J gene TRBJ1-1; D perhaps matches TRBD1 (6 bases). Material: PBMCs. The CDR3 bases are TGTGCCAGCACTTCGACAGGGAACACTGAAGCTTTCTTT. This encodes CASTSTGNTEAFF.